The clone carrying this T cell receptor beta chain has at least ten counts. The V gene lost 8 bases and the J gene lost 6 bases, with 14 bases spanning the gap. Germline assignment: CDR1 SGHTA and CDR2 FQGNSA. The CDR3 has 13 amino acids. The data were obtained in a study of T-cell memory formation after mild COVID-19. TCRdb re-called the 5' RACE reads through MiXCR, storing one row per CDR3 protein. Among about 170,000 distinct CDR3 sequences listed, around 13% were seen once. The sequence was collected from a young man who had mild COVID-19 (a few samples of this study predate the infection). Cell type and time point are not known. This chain links TRBV7-2 with TRBJ2-1; D ambiguous. Sequencing was done on a sample of PBMCs or a T cell subset sorted from them (not recorded which). DNA for the CDR3: TGTGCCAGCCGTCCGGTTGGGGTCAATGAGCAGTTCTTC. Amino acid sequence: CASRPVGVNEQFF.